Listed below are T cell receptor beta chains from one sample, sequenced in a study of radiotherapy plus CTLA-4 blockade in lung cancer. Repertoires were generated with immunoSEQ multiplex PCR, while TCRdb's copy carries only in-frame clones and drops some. The sample comprises 60,000 to 70,000 clones, roughly four fifths of which are singletons, and less than 5% rests with the top ten. The material sequenced was peripheral blood, taken from a patient treated with radiotherapy plus ipilimumab. The receptors were sampled from a human donor with non-small cell lung cancer who had a partial response to radiotherapy plus ipilimumab. Both conserved end residues are trimmed from each CDR3. The order of the fields is V gene, CDR3 protein.

>TRBV9
ASSFGTGGASETQY
>TRBV7-2
ASSRTSGFPNTGELF
>TRBV5-1
ASSLVVRLATSYEQY
>TRBV15
ATSRDRDFRTGELF
>TRBV7-3
ASSPGVGYEQY
>TRBV28
ASSLGGGLYGYT
>TRBV6-1
ASYPAAVNYGYT
>TRBV19
ASSPPRGNQPQH
>TRBV9
ASNLGGGRETQY
>TRBV5-1
ASSGDRGQIYEQY
>TRBV18
ASSPTTGGTYEQY
>TRBV7-9
ASSFLRDRGNEKLF
>TRBV2
ASKTGTSPTGELF
>TRBV28
ATYRGYDGYT
>TRBV28
ASRRTGVDEQY
>TRBV25-1
ASSESGTGLGGTQY